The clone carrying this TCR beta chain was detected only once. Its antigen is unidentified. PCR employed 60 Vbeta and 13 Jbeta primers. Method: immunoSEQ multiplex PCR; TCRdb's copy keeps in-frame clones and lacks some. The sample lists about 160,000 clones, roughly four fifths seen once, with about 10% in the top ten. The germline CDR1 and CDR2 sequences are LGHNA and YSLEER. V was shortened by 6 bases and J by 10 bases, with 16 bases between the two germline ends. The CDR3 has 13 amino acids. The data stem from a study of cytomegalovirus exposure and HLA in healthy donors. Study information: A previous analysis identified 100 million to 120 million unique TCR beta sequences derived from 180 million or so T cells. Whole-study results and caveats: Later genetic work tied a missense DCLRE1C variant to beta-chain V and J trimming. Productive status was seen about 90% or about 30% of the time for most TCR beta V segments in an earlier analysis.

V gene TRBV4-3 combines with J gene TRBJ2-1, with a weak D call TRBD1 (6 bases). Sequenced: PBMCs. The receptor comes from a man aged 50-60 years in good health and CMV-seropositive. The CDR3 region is CASSHSGEREQFF. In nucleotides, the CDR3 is TGCGCCAGCAGTCATTCAGGGGAAAGGGAGCAGTTCTTC.